The rows below give T cell receptor beta chains drawn from one sample of a study of T cell repertoires in cytomegalovirus infection. Using its own MiXCR run on the reads, TCRdb lists one record per CDR3 protein. The data hold 700,000 to 900,000 distinct CDR3 sequences, with just under 30% observed a single time. The antigens these receptors bind are not known. This specimen consisted of cultured CD8+ T cells from PBMCs, obtained from culture after CMV antigen stimulation. These TCRs come from a human donor in good health (CMV status not recorded). Some clones in this sample may be carry-over from other donors' samples. Each CDR3 is given with its conserved first and last residue. A D gene is named only where the DNA matches it firmly. Size values are once, few and many counts, or a class for expanded clones, and some rows have none.

clone_size	j_call	v_call	d_call	cdr3_aa	cdr3_nt
many	TRBJ1-5	TRBV7-2	TRBD1	CASSFGPGQGLHQPQHF	TGTGCCAGCAGCTTTGGCCCAGGACAGGGTCTTCATCAGCCCCAGCATTTT
-	TRBJ1-5	TRBV28	-	CASSSSREYSNQPQHF	TGTGCCAGCAGTTCCTCAAGGGAATATAGCAATCAGCCCCAGCATTTT
few	TRBJ2-6	TRBV5-1	-	CASSLDGSGANVLTF	TGCGCCAGCAGCTTGGACGGGTCTGGGGCCAACGTCCTGACTTTC
-	TRBJ2-7	TRBV5-5	-	CASSLAGGRGVLSYEQYF	TGTGCCAGCAGCTTGGCCGGGGGGCGGGGAGTCCTTTCCTACGAGCAGTACTTC
few	TRBJ2-1	TRBV15	TRBD1	CATSRDRGANEQFF	TGTGCCACCAGCAGGGACAGGGGTGCCAATGAGCAGTTCTTC
few	TRBJ1-6	TRBV4-2	-	CASSQDFPISSYNSPLHF	TGTGCCAGCAGCCAAGATTTCCCAATAAGCTCCTATAATTCACCCCTCCACTTT
few	TRBJ1-2	TRBV9	-	CASSVGGQKYGYTF	TGTGCCAGCAGCGTAGGAGGCCAGAAGTATGGCTACACCTTC
-	TRBJ2-5	TRBV7-8	-	CASSFDTGSQETQYF	TGTGCCAGCAGCTTCGATACAGGTAGCCAAGAGACCCAGTACTTC
-	TRBJ1-5	TRBV6-1	-	CASTHDNSNQPQHF	TGTGCCAGCACCCATGATAATAGCAATCAGCCCCAGCATTTT
many	TRBJ1-2	TRBV9	-	CASSVTAGRADGYTF	TGTGCCAGCAGCGTAACGGCGGGCAGGGCGGATGGCTACACCTTC
-	TRBJ2-5	TRBV27	TRBD2	CASSLRGLAGQETQYF	TGTGCCAGCAGTTTAAGGGGACTAGCGGGGCAAGAGACCCAGTACTTC
few	TRBJ2-3	TRBV27	-	CASSDTGAETDTQYF	TGTGCCAGCAGTGACACGGGGGCCGAAACAGATACGCAGTATTTT
-	TRBJ1-1	TRBV6-5	-	CASRIRGQPNTEAFF	TGTGCCAGCCGAATTCGAGGACAACCGAACACTGAAGCTTTCTTT
few	TRBJ2-5	TRBV7-6	TRBD1	CASSLQGARQETQYF	TGTGCCAGCAGCTTACAGGGGGCACGTCAAGAGACCCAGTACTTC
-	TRBJ2-3	TRBV2	-	CASSGREEDTQYF	TGTGCCAGCAGTGGAAGGGAGGAAGATACGCAGTATTTT
-	TRBJ2-3	TRBV7-2	-	CASSFVYTDTQYF	TGTGCCAGCAGCTTCGTTTATACAGATACGCAGTATTTT
few	TRBJ1-5	TRBV10-3	TRBD1	CAISEGPGQGAVNQPQHF	TGTGCCATCAGTGAGGGACCGGGACAGGGGGCGGTCAATCAGCCCCAGCATTTT
-	TRBJ1-3	TRBV6-6	-	CASSYSTARLLPGNTIYF	TGTGCCAGCAGTTACTCGACGGCCAGGCTGCTCCCTGGAAACACCATATATTTT
few	TRBJ2-7	TRBV5-5	TRBD2	CASSREGGEQYF	TGTGCCAGCAGCCGGGAGGGGGGCGAGCAGTACTTC
-	TRBJ2-3	TRBV6-6	-	CASSRHPPRPTDTQYF	TGTGCCAGCAGTCGACACCCGCCCCGCCCCACAGATACGCAGTATTTT
few	TRBJ2-3	TRBV12-5	-	CASGLPPADTQYF	TGTGCTAGTGGTTTGCCCCCCGCAGATACGCAGTATTTT
many	TRBJ2-7	TRBV7-2	-	CASTTGGSGGYEQYF	TGTGCCAGCACCACAGGGGGTAGCGGGGGCTACGAGCAGTACTTC
few	TRBJ2-7	TRBV7-6	TRBD1	CASSWGTGAGIYEQYF	TGTGCCAGCAGCTGGGGGACAGGTGCGGGTATCTACGAGCAGTACTTC
once	TRBJ2-3	TRBV19	-	CASSRGVFTDTQYF	TGTGCCAGTAGTCGGGGCGTCTTCACAGATACGCAGTATTTT
-	TRBJ1-2	TRBV27	TRBD1	CASSSDRAYGYTF	TGTGCCAGCAGTTCAGACAGGGCCTATGGCTACACCTTC
few	TRBJ2-7	TRBV20-1	TRBD1	CSASTDRAPSYEQYF	TGCAGTGCTAGTACCGACAGGGCACCTTCCTACGAGCAGTACTTC
many	TRBJ1-5	TRBV4-3	-	CASSQDLRSRNQPQHF	TGCGCCAGCAGCCAAGATCTCCGGTCCCGCAATCAGCCCCAGCATTTT
-	TRBJ1-2	TRBV4-2	-	CASSQDEMAGGVYGYTF	TGTGCCAGCAGCCAAGATGAAATGGCAGGTGGTGTCTATGGCTACACCTTC
-	TRBJ2-2	TRBV7-9	TRBD1	CASSSRSIIGTVLNTNTGELFF	TGTGCCAGCAGCTCACGGAGTATAATCGGGACAGTCCTAAATACGAACACCGGGGAGCTGTTTTTT
many	TRBJ1-5	TRBV6-2/TRBV6-3	-	CASSYGKQPQHF	TGTGCCAGCAGTTACGGGAAGCAGCCCCAGCATTTT
few	TRBJ1-1	TRBV6-2/TRBV6-3	-	CASSYVGDRNTEAFF	TGTGCCAGCAGTTATGTTGGGGATCGGAACACTGAAGCTTTCTTT
few	TRBJ1-1	TRBV7-6	-	CANQRGNTEAFF	TGTGCCAACCAAAGAGGGAACACTGAAGCTTTCTTT
few	TRBJ2-7	TRBV7-6	TRBD2	CASSVNVGGAYEQYF	TGTGCCAGCAGCGTGAATGTCGGGGGGGCCTACGAGCAGTACTTC